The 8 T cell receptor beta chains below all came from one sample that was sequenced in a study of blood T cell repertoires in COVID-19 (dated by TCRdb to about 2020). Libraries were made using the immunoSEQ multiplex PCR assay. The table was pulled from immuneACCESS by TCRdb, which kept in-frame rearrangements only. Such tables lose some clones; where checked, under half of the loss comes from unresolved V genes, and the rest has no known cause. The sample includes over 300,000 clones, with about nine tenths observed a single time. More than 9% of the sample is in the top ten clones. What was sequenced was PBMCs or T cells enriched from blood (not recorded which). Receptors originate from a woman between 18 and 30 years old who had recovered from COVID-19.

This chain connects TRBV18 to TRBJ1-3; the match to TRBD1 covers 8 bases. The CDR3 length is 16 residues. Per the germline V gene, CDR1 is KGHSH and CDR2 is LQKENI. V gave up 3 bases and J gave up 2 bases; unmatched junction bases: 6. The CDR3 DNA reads TGTGCCAGCTCACCTTCCAGGGGGCAAACTGGAAACACCATATATTTT. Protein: CASSPSRGQTGNTIYF.

The CDR3 sequence: CATSDLRGLTFDYGYTF. The CDR3 DNA is TGTGCCACCAGTGATTTGCGTGGACTAACCTTTGACTATGGCTACACCTTC. This chain uses TRBV24-1 with TRBJ1-2, with D unresolved. There are 17 residues in the CDR3. Germline CDR1 and CDR2: KGHDR and SFDVKD. V was trimmed by 0 bases and J by 3 bases, leaving 16 bases between them.

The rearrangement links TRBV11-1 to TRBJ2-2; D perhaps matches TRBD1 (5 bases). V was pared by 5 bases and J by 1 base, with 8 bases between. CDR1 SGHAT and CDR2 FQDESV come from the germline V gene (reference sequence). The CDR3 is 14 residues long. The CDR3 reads CASSTQVNTGELFF. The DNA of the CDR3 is TGTGCCAGCAGCACACAGGTGAACACCGGGGAGCTGTTTTTT.

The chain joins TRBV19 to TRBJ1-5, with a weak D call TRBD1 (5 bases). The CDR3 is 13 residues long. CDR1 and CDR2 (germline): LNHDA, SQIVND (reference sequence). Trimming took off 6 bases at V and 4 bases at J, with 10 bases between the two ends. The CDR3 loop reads CASSGHENQPQHF. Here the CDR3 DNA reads TGTGCCAGTAGCGGACACGAAAATCAGCCCCAGCATTTT.

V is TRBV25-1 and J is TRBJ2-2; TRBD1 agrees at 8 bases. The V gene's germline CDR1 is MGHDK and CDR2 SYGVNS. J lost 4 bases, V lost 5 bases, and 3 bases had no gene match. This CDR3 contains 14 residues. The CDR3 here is CASSRQGSTGELFF. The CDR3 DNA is TGTGCCAGCAGTAGACAGGGGAGCACCGGGGAGCTGTTTTTT.

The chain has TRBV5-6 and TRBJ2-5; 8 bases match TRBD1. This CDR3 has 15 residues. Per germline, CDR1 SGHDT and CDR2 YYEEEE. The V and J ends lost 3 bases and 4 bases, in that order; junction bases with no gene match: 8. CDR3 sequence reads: CASSSQGGLLETQYF. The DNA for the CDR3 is TGTGCCAGCAGCTCACAGGGGGGATTATTAGAGACCCAGTACTTC.

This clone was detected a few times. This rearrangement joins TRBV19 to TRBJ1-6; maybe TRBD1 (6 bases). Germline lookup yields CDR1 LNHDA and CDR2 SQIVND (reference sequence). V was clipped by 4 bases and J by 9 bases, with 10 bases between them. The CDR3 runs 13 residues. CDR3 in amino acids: CASSNGGASPLHF. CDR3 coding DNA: TGTGCCAGTAGTAACGGGGGGGCTTCACCCCTCCACTTT.

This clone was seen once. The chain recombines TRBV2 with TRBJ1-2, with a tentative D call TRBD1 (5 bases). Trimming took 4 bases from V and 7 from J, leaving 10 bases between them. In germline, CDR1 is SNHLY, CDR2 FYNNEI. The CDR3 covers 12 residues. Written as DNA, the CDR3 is TGTGCCAGCAGTGCAGGGAACGGTGGCTACACCTTC. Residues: CASSAGNGGYTF. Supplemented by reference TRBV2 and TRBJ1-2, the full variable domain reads EPEVTQTPSHQVTQMGQEVILRCVPISNHLYFYWYRQILGQKVEFLVSFYNNEISEKSEIFDDQFSVERPDGSNFTLKIRSTKLEDSAMYFCASSAGNGGYTFGSGTRLTVV.